Given below is one TCR beta chain in context. Its target is not known. The study ran its PCR with 60 Vbeta and 13 Jbeta primers. The assay was immunoSEQ multiplex PCR, and TCRdb's table has in-frame clones only and misses some. The table has under 200,000 clones, 70% to 85% seen once; the top ten hold more than 4%. The sample originates from a study of cytomegalovirus exposure and HLA in healthy donors. Overall study context: HLA-typed donors were the source of approximately 80 million unique TCRs, which an early data release held. Points from the study as a whole: Three CMV-associated chains were confirmed in vitro to be specific for CMV antigens. Most subjects had HLA-A and HLA-B alleles reportedly predicted accurately by TCR beta sequences.

The V and J ends lost 7 bases and 0 bases respectively, with 18 bases between them. Germline-derived CDR1 and CDR2 are SGHTA and FQGNSA. The CDR3 extends over 17 amino acids. This receptor was identified in a man aged 35 to 55 in good health and CMV-seronegative. Sequenced sample: PBMCs. V is TRBV7-2 and J is TRBJ2-2, with a possible D match to TRBD1 (6 bases). CDR3 residues: CASKPGTRNSNTGELFF. The CDR3 bases are TGTGCCAGCAAGCCCGGGACACGGAACTCGAACACCGGGGAGCTGTTTTTT.